The clone carrying this T cell receptor (beta chain) was observed many times. Its target is unknown. For sequencing, patients were chosen who had shown expansion of CD8+CD57+ cells by flow cytometry. Severe acquired aplastic anemia affected all patients. The entry originates in a study of CD8+CD57+ T cells in acquired aplastic anemia. Study overall: Sorted CD4+ plus CD8+ cells gave DNA averaging around 3 ug. General study results and limits: Simpson's diversity of CD8+ cells was not significantly different in patients compared with controls. Found in both controls and patients were around 29 CD8+ CDR3 sequences.

Both TCR beta VDJ combination and CDR3 sequence profiling were carried out. Genomic DNA was the template for this profiling. Via MiXCR, TCRdb re-called the reads, giving one row per CDR3 protein. Here the sample spans nearly 60,000 distinct CDR3 sequences, approximately 50% being singletons. Per the germline V gene, CDR1 is MNHEY and CDR2 is SVGAGI. CDR3 length equals 18 residues. V was cut by 0 bases and J by 2 bases, with 19 bases left in between. The sample comprised sorted CD4+, CD8+, or CD8+CD57+ T cells (not recorded which) from PBMCs. This receptor was obtained from a human donor with aplastic anemia. The chain couples TRBV6-5 to TRBJ1-1; a weak D match, TRBD1 (5 bases). The CDR3 protein is CASSYSLGGDRSNTEAFF. As DNA, the CDR3 is TGTGCCAGCAGTTACTCCCTCGGGGGGGATAGATCTAACACTGAAGCTTTCTTT.